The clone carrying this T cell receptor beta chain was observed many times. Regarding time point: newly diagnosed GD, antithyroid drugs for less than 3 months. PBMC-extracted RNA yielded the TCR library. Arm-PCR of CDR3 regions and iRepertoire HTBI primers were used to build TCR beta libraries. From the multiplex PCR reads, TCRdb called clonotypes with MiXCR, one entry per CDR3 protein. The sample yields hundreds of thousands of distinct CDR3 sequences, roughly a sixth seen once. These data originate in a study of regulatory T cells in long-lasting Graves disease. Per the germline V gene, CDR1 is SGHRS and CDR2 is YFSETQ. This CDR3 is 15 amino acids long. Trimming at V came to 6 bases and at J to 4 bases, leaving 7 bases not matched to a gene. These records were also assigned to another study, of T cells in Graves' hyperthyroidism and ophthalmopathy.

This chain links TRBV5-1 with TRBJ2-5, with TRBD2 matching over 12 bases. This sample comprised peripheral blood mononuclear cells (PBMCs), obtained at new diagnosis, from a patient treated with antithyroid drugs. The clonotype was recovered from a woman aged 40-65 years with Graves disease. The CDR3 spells CASNPSGGAGETQYF. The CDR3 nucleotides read TGCGCCAGCAACCCTAGCGGGGGGGCCGGAGAGACCCAGTACTTC.